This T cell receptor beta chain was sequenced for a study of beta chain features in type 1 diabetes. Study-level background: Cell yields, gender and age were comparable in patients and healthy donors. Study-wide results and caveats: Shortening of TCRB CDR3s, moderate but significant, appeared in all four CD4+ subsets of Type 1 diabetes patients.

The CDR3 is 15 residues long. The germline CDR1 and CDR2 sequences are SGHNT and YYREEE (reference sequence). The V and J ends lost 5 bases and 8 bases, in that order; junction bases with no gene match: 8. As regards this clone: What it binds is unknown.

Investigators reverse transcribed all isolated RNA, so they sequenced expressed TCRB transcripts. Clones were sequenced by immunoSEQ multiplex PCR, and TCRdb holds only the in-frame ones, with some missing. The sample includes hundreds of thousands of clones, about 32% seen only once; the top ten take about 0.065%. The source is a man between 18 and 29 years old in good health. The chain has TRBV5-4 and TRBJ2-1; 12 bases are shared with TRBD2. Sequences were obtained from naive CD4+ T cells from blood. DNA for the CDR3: TGTGCCAGCAGTCCCTGGACTAGCGGGGAGGATGAGCAGTTCTTC. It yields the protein CASSPWTSGEDEQFF.